These T cell receptor beta chains were read from a single sample in a study of blood T cell repertoires in COVID-19. Clones were sequenced by immunoSEQ multiplex PCR, and TCRdb holds only the in-frame ones, with some missing. The sample has 250,000 to 350,000 clones; about 85% are singletons. Sequenced: peripheral blood. The receptor set was obtained from a woman between 50 and 59 years old with active or convalescent COVID-19. Both conserved end residues are part of each CDR3. The D gene is left open where the match is weak. The size field is filled for only some rows; it gives once, few, many or a size class.

j_gene,len,v_gene,d_gene,abundance,CDR3aa,CDR3nt
TRBJ1-2,14,TRBV28,TRBD1,-,CASSFLTGGFGYTF,TGTGCCAGCAGTTTCCTGACAGGGGGCTTTGGCTACACCTTC
TRBJ2-1,12,TRBV29-1,TRBD2,-,CSVLAGPSNRFF,TGCAGCGTGTTAGCGGGCCCTAGTAATCGGTTCTTC
TRBJ2-7,14,TRBV10-3,TRBD1,-,CAINPTGATYEQYF,TGTGCCATCAATCCGACAGGGGCCACCTACGAGCAGTACTTC
TRBJ2-3,15,TRBV27,-,-,CASSLSVAGTDTQYF,TGTGCCAGCAGTTTATCGGTGGCGGGCACAGATACGCAGTATTTT
TRBJ1-2,13,TRBV2,TRBD1,-,CASSEGRGPSYTF,TGTGCCAGCAGTGAAGGCAGGGGGCCAAGCTACACCTTC
TRBJ2-3,14,TRBV19,TRBD2,-,CASRLAGEGGTQYF,TGTGCCAGTAGGCTAGCGGGAGAAGGTGGTACGCAGTATTTT
TRBJ2-1,16,TRBV27,TRBD2,-,CASRLAGGFSYNEQFF,TGTGCCAGCAGACTAGCGGGAGGGTTCTCCTACAATGAGCAGTTCTTC
TRBJ2-3,17,TRBV2,-,-,CASSERVIRGVTDTQYF,TGTGCCAGCAGTGAAAGGGTTATCAGGGGCGTGACAGATACGCAGTATTTT
TRBJ1-2,17,TRBV29-1,TRBD1,-,CSVEERMTGGLNYGYTF,TGCAGCGTTGAAGAGAGAATGACAGGGGGCTTGAACTATGGCTACACCTTC
TRBJ2-1,15,TRBV9,TRBD1,-,CASSVGGTGLREQFF,TGTGCCAGCAGCGTAGGGGGGACAGGGCTTAGGGAGCAGTTCTTC
TRBJ1-3,13,TRBV6-7,-,-,CASLSIRGNTIYF,TGTGCCAGCCTGAGCATCAGGGGAAACACCATATATTTT
TRBJ2-3,15,TRBV7-9,TRBD2,-,CASSSVAGSTDTQYF,TGTGCCAGCAGCTCGGTAGCGGGTAGCACAGATACGCAGTATTTT
TRBJ2-1,13,TRBV30,-,-,CAWSVLSYNEQFF,TGTGCCTGGAGTGTCTTGTCCTACAATGAGCAGTTCTTC
TRBJ1-5,13,TRBV29-1,-,-,CSVGGRGGQPQHF,TGCAGCGTTGGGGGTAGGGGTGGTCAGCCCCAGCATTTT
TRBJ2-1,13,TRBV29-1,TRBD2,-,CSAPSGRVNEQFF,TGCAGCGCACCTAGCGGGAGAGTGAATGAGCAGTTCTTC
TRBJ2-3,16,TRBV4-1,-,few,CASSQGETSVTDTQYF,TGCGCCAGCAGCCAAGGCGAGACTAGTGTAACAGATACGCAGTATTTT
TRBJ2-6,18,TRBV5-1,-,-,CATGRAPSSRSGANVLTF,TGCGCCACAGGCCGCGCCCCCTCAAGTCGCTCTGGGGCCAACGTCCTGACTTTC
TRBJ2-1,14,TRBV7-9,TRBD1,-,CASREDRVPDEQFF,TGTGCCAGCAGGGAAGACAGGGTTCCGGATGAGCAGTTCTTC
TRBJ2-1,14,TRBV28,-,-,CASSRDITYNEQFF,TGTGCCAGCAGCAGGGACATTACCTACAATGAGCAGTTCTTC
TRBJ2-5,15,TRBV19,-,-,CASSMRVNIEETQYF,TGTGCCAGTAGTATGAGGGTTAACATCGAAGAGACCCAGTACTTC
TRBJ1-5,15,TRBV4-2,-,-,CASSPNAGVGQPQHF,TGTGCCAGCAGCCCGAACGCGGGAGTTGGTCAGCCCCAGCATTTT
TRBJ1-1,13,TRBV28,-,few,CAGRGLTNTEAFF,TGTGCCGGAAGAGGACTGACGAACACTGAAGCTTTCTTT
TRBJ1-1,15,TRBV28,-,-,CASSRLRGRYTEAFF,TGTGCCAGCAGTCGTCTTAGGGGAAGGTACACTGAAGCTTTCTTT